This T cell receptor beta chain was found in a study of regulatory T cells in long-lasting Graves disease. The time point: newly diagnosed GD, antithyroid drugs for less than 3 months. Extracted PBMC RNA gave rise to the TCR library. CDR3-region Arm-PCR and iRepertoire HTBI primers produced the TCR beta libraries. TCRdb analysed the multiplex PCR reads with MiXCR anew, one entry per CDR3 protein. This repertoire shows roughly 510,000 distinct CDR3 sequences, 15% to 20% found once; its top ten account for about 11%. Notes on this clonotype: A much larger clonotype is one base distant, so this may be a read error.

The CDR3 has 11 residues. Trimming cost V 2 bases and J 7 bases, with 6 bases left between them. Germline values: CDR1 MGHDK, CDR2 SYGVNS. These data were likewise used in another study, on T cells in Graves' hyperthyroidism and ophthalmopathy. In that study: These patients, aged 18 to 65, had recently diagnosed hyperthyroidism lasting under 2 months.

The V call is TRBV25-1, the J call TRBJ2-7, with TRBD2 as a possible D gene (6 bases). The specimen comprised peripheral blood mononuclear cells (PBMCs), sampled at new diagnosis, from a patient treated with antithyroid drugs. This TCR came from a young man with Graves disease. For the CDR3, the DNA is TGTGCCAGCAGTGAACGGGGGGAGCAGTACTTC. It codes for CASSERGEQYF.